The rows below give T cell receptor beta chains drawn from one sample of a study of regulatory T cells in long-lasting Graves disease. TCRdb analysed the multiplex PCR reads with MiXCR anew, one entry per CDR3 protein. The sample contains about 470,000 distinct CDR3 sequences, 15% of which appear only once. Separately, the same data were catalogued under a study of T cells in Graves' hyperthyroidism and ophthalmopathy.

The source was peripheral blood mononuclear cells (PBMCs), collected at new diagnosis, from a patient treated with antithyroid drugs. The receptors here all came from a woman in her thirties with Graves disease. Each CDR3 is given with its conserved first and last residue. Each record gives: clone size, V gene, D gene, J gene, CDR3 DNA, CDR3 protein. The D gene is left open where the match is weak. Expanded clones are given a class, and other clones once, few, many or no size at all.

size: many; V: TRBV29-1; D: NA; J: TRBJ2-3; DNA: TGCAGCGTTGAAGATGCGGACACAGATACGCAGTATTTT; CDR3: CSVEDADTDTQYF
size: many; V: TRBV3-1; D: NA; J: TRBJ1-4; DNA: TGTGCCAGCAGCCATAGCGACGCCGGCGGGGAAAAACTGTTTTTT; CDR3: CASSHSDAGGEKLFF
size: NA; V: TRBV2; D: TRBD1; J: TRBJ1-4; DNA: TGTGCCAGCAGTTTGGACAGGGGGTCCGGAAAACTGTTTTTT; CDR3: CASSLDRGSGKLFF
size: many; V: TRBV6-1; D: NA; J: TRBJ1-1; DNA: TGTGCCAGCAGTCCAAATCGAGCGTCAGCTTTCTTT; CDR3: CASSPNRASAFF
size: NA; V: TRBV3-1; D: TRBD1; J: TRBJ1-3; DNA: TGTGCCAGCAGGAATTCGGGGACAGGGGTTCGTGGAAACACCATATATTTT; CDR3: CASRNSGTGVRGNTIYF
size: NA; V: TRBV5-1; D: NA; J: TRBJ2-4; DNA: TGCGCCAGCAGTAGATCGGATCGGAGGAACATTCAGTACTTC; CDR3: CASSRSDRRNIQYF
size: few; V: TRBV10-1; D: NA; J: TRBJ2-1; DNA: TGCGCCAGCAGTGATTATAACTCTAACGATGAGCAGTTCTTC; CDR3: CASSDYNSNDEQFF
size: few; V: TRBV27; D: TRBD2; J: TRBJ2-2; DNA: TGTGCCAGCAGTGGAAAGTGGCTAGCGGGGCCCCGGGGAACCGGGGAGCTGTTTTTT; CDR3: CASSGKWLAGPRGTGELFF
size: many; V: TRBV5-6; D: NA; J: TRBJ2-3; DNA: TGTGCCAGCAGCTTAATTGATACGCAGTATTTT; CDR3: CASSLIDTQYF
size: many; V: TRBV6-5; D: NA; J: TRBJ1-1; DNA: TGTGCCAGCAGTTATACGGCTAATTGGAACACTGAAGCTTTCTTT; CDR3: CASSYTANWNTEAFF
size: many; V: TRBV11-3; D: TRBD2; J: TRBJ2-7; DNA: TGTGCCAGCAGCTTAGCTACCGGGACTAGCGGGAGACTCTACGAGCAGTACTTC; CDR3: CASSLATGTSGRLYEQYF
size: many; V: TRBV6-5; D: NA; J: TRBJ2-5; DNA: TGTGCCAGCAGTTACTCGGCGAACAGGTTAGAAGAGACCCAGTACTTC; CDR3: CASSYSANRLEETQYF
size: many; V: TRBV30; D: NA; J: TRBJ2-5; DNA: TGTGCCTGGAGTGATCAAGAGACCCAGTACTTC; CDR3: CAWSDQETQYF
size: many; V: TRBV18; D: NA; J: TRBJ2-5; DNA: TGTGCCAGCTCACTTTCACAAGAGACCCAGTACTTC; CDR3: CASSLSQETQYF
size: NA; V: TRBV10-1; D: NA; J: TRBJ1-4; DNA: TGCGCCAGCAAGGAGGGTGCTGAAAAACTGTTTTTT; CDR3: CASKEGAEKLFF
size: few; V: TRBV4-1; D: NA; J: TRBJ2-7; DNA: TGCGCCAGCAGCCAAGAAGGGCCGGGGGAGCAGTACTTC; CDR3: CASSQEGPGEQYF
size: many; V: TRBV5-4; D: TRBD1; J: TRBJ1-2; DNA: TGTGCCAGCAGCTCGGACAGGGGGCTGTATGGCTACACCTTC; CDR3: CASSSDRGLYGYTF
size: few; V: TRBV12-3/TRBV12-4; D: NA; J: TRBJ2-5; DNA: TGTGCCAGCAGCCTCGGGTCGCTTAAGACCCAGTACTTC; CDR3: CASSLGSLKTQYF
size: few; V: TRBV7-9; D: NA; J: TRBJ1-4; DNA: TGTGCCGGCAGCCTTGACGGCGCAAGGAGGGAGGAAAAACTGTTTTTT; CDR3: CAGSLDGARREEKLFF
size: many; V: TRBV7-3; D: NA; J: TRBJ2-2; DNA: TGTGCCAGCAGCTTAATGGGACACCTTAACACCGGGGAGCTGTTTTTT; CDR3: CASSLMGHLNTGELFF
size: many; V: TRBV12-3/TRBV12-4; D: TRBD1; J: TRBJ2-1; DNA: TGTGCCAGCAGGCCCATCCACCGGGACAGAGGACACAATGAGCAGTTCTTC; CDR3: CASRPIHRDRGHNEQFF
size: many; V: TRBV9; D: TRBD2; J: TRBJ2-7; DNA: TGTGCCAGCAGCGTCTCACTAGCGGGAGGGCCTGGCGAGCAGTACTTC; CDR3: CASSVSLAGGPGEQYF
size: many; V: TRBV18; D: TRBD1; J: TRBJ1-2; DNA: TGTGCCAGCTCACCAGTGACAGGGAAAGTGAACTATGGCTACACCTTC; CDR3: CASSPVTGKVNYGYTF
size: many; V: TRBV5-1; D: NA; J: TRBJ2-7; DNA: TGCGCCAGCAGCTTTAATCCGGTGGTCTACGAGCAGTACTTC; CDR3: CASSFNPVVYEQYF
size: many; V: TRBV24-1; D: TRBD2; J: TRBJ2-3; DNA: TGTGCCACCAGGGATGGACTAGCGGGATCCGATACGCAGTATTTT; CDR3: CATRDGLAGSDTQYF
size: NA; V: TRBV7-2; D: NA; J: TRBJ2-2; DNA: TGTGCCAGCAGCTTAGCGTCGGGGCGGGTCACCGGGGAGCTGTTTTTT; CDR3: CASSLASGRVTGELFF
size: many; V: TRBV7-3; D: NA; J: TRBJ2-1; DNA: TGTGCCAGCAGCCGACGGGGGGACAACTACAATGAGCAGTTCTTC; CDR3: CASSRRGDNYNEQFF
size: many; V: TRBV18; D: NA; J: TRBJ2-2; DNA: TGTGCCAGCTCACCAGTCACCGGGGAGCTGTTTTTT; CDR3: CASSPVTGELFF
size: many; V: TRBV27; D: NA; J: TRBJ2-2; DNA: TGTGCCAGCGCGAGGGCAGTCCAAGTGGGGGAGCTGTTTTTT; CDR3: CASARAVQVGELFF
size: many; V: TRBV27; D: TRBD2; J: TRBJ2-3; DNA: TGTGCCAGCAGTCTCGGGGAGGGGCGCGACCTCACAGATACGCAGTATTTT; CDR3: CASSLGEGRDLTDTQYF
size: many; V: TRBV20-1; D: TRBD1; J: TRBJ2-1; DNA: TGCAGTGCTAGCTACTATGGGACAGCCGAGTTCTTC; CDR3: CSASYYGTAEFF
size: NA; V: TRBV20-1; D: TRBD1; J: TRBJ2-3; DNA: TGCAGTGCTAGAGATAAGGGGGCGGGTGCAGATACGCAGTATTTT; CDR3: CSARDKGAGADTQYF
size: NA; V: TRBV9; D: TRBD2; J: TRBJ2-1; DNA: TGTGCCAGCAGCGTAAGGACTAGCGGGAACTTCAATGAGCAGTTCTTC; CDR3: CASSVRTSGNFNEQFF
size: many; V: TRBV3-1; D: NA; J: TRBJ2-3; DNA: TGTGCCAGCAGCCAAGATACTTACGCGGCTAGCACAGATACGCAGTATTTT; CDR3: CASSQDTYAASTDTQYF
size: many; V: TRBV9; D: NA; J: TRBJ1-2; DNA: TGTGCCAGCAGCGTAGGCGGGACTTTTGGCTACACCTTC; CDR3: CASSVGGTFGYTF
size: many; V: TRBV5-1; D: NA; J: TRBJ2-3; DNA: TGCGCCAGCCGAGCAGGGACTAGCACAGATACGCAGTATTTT; CDR3: CASRAGTSTDTQYF
size: NA; V: TRBV6-2/TRBV6-3; D: TRBD2; J: TRBJ2-3; DNA: TGTGCCAGCAGTTACCTAGCGGGAGTGTTTAGCACAGATACGCAGTATTTT; CDR3: CASSYLAGVFSTDTQYF
size: many; V: TRBV3-1; D: TRBD1; J: TRBJ1-2; DNA: TGTGCCAGCAGTCCAACACAGGGGAGCGTCTACGGCTACACCTTC; CDR3: CASSPTQGSVYGYTF
size: NA; V: TRBV4-1; D: NA; J: TRBJ1-3; DNA: TGCGCCAGCAGCCAAGTGGTTCAGGGGCACTCTGGAAACACCATATATTTT; CDR3: CASSQVVQGHSGNTIYF
size: NA; V: TRBV29-1; D: NA; J: TRBJ1-4; DNA: TGCAGCGCTTTGACAGCAACAACTAATGAAAAACTGTTTTTT; CDR3: CSALTATTNEKLFF
size: NA; V: TRBV5-1; D: NA; J: TRBJ1-4; DNA: TGCGCCAGCAGCTTGGGGGTGGAGAGTGAAAAACTGTTTTTT; CDR3: CASSLGVESEKLFF
size: NA; V: TRBV20-1; D: TRBD1; J: TRBJ1-6; DNA: TGCAGTGCTTTCCGGACAGGGGACTATAATTCACCCCTCCACTTT; CDR3: CSAFRTGDYNSPLHF
size: many; V: TRBV12-3/TRBV12-4; D: NA; J: TRBJ2-1; DNA: TGTGCCAGCAGTGGACGCACCGGGACACTCTACAATGAGCAGTTCTTC; CDR3: CASSGRTGTLYNEQFF